This is a list of T cell receptor beta chains from one sample in a study of CD8 T cells in ankylosing spondylitis. One entry per CDR3 protein, called by TCRdb with MiXCR from the 5' RACE reads. There are some 800,000 distinct CDR3 sequences in the sample; around 11% occur only once, and 0.51% lies in the top ten. The sequencing sample was made of blood, either unsorted or a sorted T cell fraction (not recorded which). The receptors shown here come from a male donor with ankylosing spondylitis. The CDR3 runs from the conserved cysteine through the conserved F or W. D genes are given only for firm matches. Not every row has a clone size; where given, it reads once, few, many or a size class.

d_call	v_call	j_call	clone_size	cdr3_nt	cdr3_aa
NA	TRBV12-3/TRBV12-4	TRBJ1-1	many	TGTGCCAGCGCCCCCATAGGAGCGATGAACACTGAAGCTTTCTTT	CASAPIGAMNTEAFF
NA	TRBV20-1	TRBJ2-7	NA	TGCAGTGGGGGGGAAGGACTGGAGCAGTACTTC	CSGGEGLEQYF
NA	TRBV7-7	TRBJ2-7	few	TGTGCTAGCAGCTCCTCCAGGGAATCCGAGCAGTACTTC	CASSSSRESEQYF
NA	TRBV20-1	TRBJ2-1	few	TGCAGTGCTAGAGCGACCGTTACCGGTGAGCAGTTCTTC	CSARATVTGEQFF
TRBD2	TRBV20-1	TRBJ2-7	few	TGCAGTGCTGGGGGGGGGACTAGCGGTACCTACGAGCAGTACTTC	CSAGGGTSGTYEQYF
NA	TRBV20-1	TRBJ2-5	NA	TGCAGTGCTAGATCGGGCAGGGGACAAGAGACCCAGTACTTC	CSARSGRGQETQYF
NA	TRBV20-1	TRBJ2-1	many	TGCAGTGCTAACGACTACCTAGTCGAGTTCTTC	CSANDYLVEFF
NA	TRBV4-3	TRBJ2-2	NA	TGCGCCAGCAGCCAAGAGATTCACACCGGGGAGCTGTTTTTT	CASSQEIHTGELFF
NA	TRBV7-9	TRBJ2-1	NA	TGTGCCAGCAGCCCCCTCCCGACGGGGAGCTCCTACAATGAGCAGTTCTTC	CASSPLPTGSSYNEQFF
TRBD2	TRBV29-1	TRBJ2-1	many	TGCAGCGTTGAGAGCGGGAGGGCCTACAATGAGCAGTTCTTC	CSVESGRAYNEQFF